A single sample gave rise to the 20 T cell receptor beta chains below, sequenced in a study of T cell changes during pregnancy in multiple sclerosis. Assay used: immunoSEQ multiplex PCR; TCRdb lists only in-frame clones, some missing. The data contain approximately 74,000 clones, more than 85% of them singletons. The sample here was peripheral blood, taken before pregnancy. These receptors were obtained from a female donor with multiple sclerosis, enrolled in a pregnancy study.

The chain combines TRBV14 with TRBJ1-1; a weak D match, TRBD1 (5 bases). Trimming took off 4 bases at V and 3 bases at J, with 15 bases between the two ends. The CDR3 spans 15 residues. Germline CDR1 is SGHDN and CDR2 is FVKESK. Here the CDR3 reads CASSPLGGKDTEAFF. The CDR3, as DNA: TGTGCCAGCAGCCCCCTCGGGGGTAAGGACACTGAAGCTTTCTTT.

The chain employs TRBV12-5 and TRBJ1-1; D is unclear. CDR3 length: 13 residues. V lost 2 bases, J lost 3 bases, and 7 bases lay in between. Germline V lookup: CDR1 LGHNT, CDR2 FRNRAP. CDR3 sequence (DNA): TGTGCTAGTGGTTTGCTCGAGTACACTGAAGCTTTCTTT. This encodes CASGLLEYTEAFF.

This clone was counted a single time. V and J are TRBV29-1 and TRBJ2-7; 7 nucleotides line up with TRBD1. V shed 6 bases and J 3 bases; nucleotides not matched to a gene: 5. This CDR3 region has 12 residues. The germline CDR1 and CDR2 sequences are SQVTM and ANQGSEA. The CDR3 coding sequence is TGCAGCGTCCGGGACAGAAACTACGAGCAGTACTTC. Translated, it gives CSVRDRNYEQYF.

The CDR3 DNA sequence: TGCGCCAGCGGAACTCAGGGGTTCGATGGCTACACCTTC. Its protein is CASGTQGFDGYTF. This chain joins TRBV5-1 and TRBJ1-2; D perhaps matches TRBD1 (6 bases). This CDR3 has 13 amino acids. The V gene lost 7 bases and the J gene lost 6 bases, with 16 bases spanning the gap. The germline CDR1 and CDR2 sequences are SGHRS and YFSETQ.

The chain uses TRBV30 and TRBJ2-1; weak D call: TRBD1 (8 bases). This CDR3 is built from 12 residues. CDR1 and CDR2 (germline): GTSNPN, SVGIG (reference sequence). V was trimmed by 5 bases and J by 12 bases, leaving 17 bases between them. The CDR3 loop is CAWQGQGGGQFF. CDR3 sequence (DNA): TGTGCCTGGCAAGGACAGGGCGGGGGGCAGTTCTTC.

The chain links TRBV2 to TRBJ2-7, with D perhaps matching TRBD1 (6 bases). This CDR3 comprises 17 residues. The V gene's germline CDR1 is SNHLY and CDR2 FYNNEI. Trimming stripped 5 bases from V and 2 bases from J, with 22 bases between. The CDR3 sequence: CASSPPTRGSSPYEQYF. The CDR3 DNA follows: TGTGCCAGCAGTCCCCCCACGAGGGGGAGTAGCCCCTACGAGCAGTACTTC.

On this clone: At one of its ends the junction is not consistent with the germline gene, which may arise from a read error. V and J are TRBV9 and TRBJ2-7, with 9 bases fitting TRBD2. The CDR3 is 14 residues long. Per the germline V gene, CDR1 is SGDLS and CDR2 is YYNGEE. CDR3 sequence: CASSVVDSGSPLWF. The CDR3 nucleotides read TGTGCCAGCAGCGTAGTGGATAGCGGGAGCCCCCTATGGTTC.

The V gene is TRBV18, the J gene TRBJ1-4, with 7 bases fitting TRBD1. The germline V gene has CDR1 KGHSH and CDR2 LQKENI. The CDR3 extends over 16 amino acids. J lost 0 bases, V lost 3 bases, and 4 bases had no gene match. The chain's CDR3 is CASSPWTGATNEKLFF. The CDR3 DNA reads as TGTGCCAGCTCACCGTGGACAGGTGCAACTAATGAAAAACTGTTTTTT. Supplemented by reference TRBV18 and TRBJ1-4, the full variable domain reads NAGVMQNPRHLVRRRGQEARLRCSPMKGHSHVYWYRQLPEEGLKFMVYLQKENIIDESGMPKERFSAEFPKEGPSILRIQQVVRGDSAAYFCASSPWTGATNEKLFFGSGTQLSVL.

The chain carries TRBV19 and TRBJ2-7; the match to TRBD2 covers 11 bases. Germline V gene data show CDR1 as LNHDA and CDR2 as SQIVND (reference sequence). V trimming: 5 bases; J trimming: 2 bases; junction bases outside the gene matches: 5. The CDR3 spans 15 residues. The CDR3 region is CASSLLAGGPYEQYF. The DNA for the CDR3 is TGTGCCAGTAGTTTGCTAGCGGGAGGACCCTACGAGCAGTACTTC. Drawing the rest from reference TRBV19 and TRBJ2-7, the complete variable domain is DGGITQSPKYLFRKEGQNVTLSCEQNLNHDAMYWYRQDPGQGLRLIYYSQIVNDFQKGDIAEGYSVSREKKESFPLTVTSAQKNPTAFYLCASSLLAGGPYEQYFGPGTRLTVT.

J is TRBJ1-1 and V is TRBV7-8; TRBD1 matches 7 bases. Per germline, CDR1 SGHVS and CDR2 FQNEAQ. V dropped 5 bases and J dropped 0; count of bases not matched to a gene: 6. The CDR3 extends over 15 amino acids. CDR3 nucleotides: TGTGCCAGCAGCCTCCCGGGACAGTTGAACACTGAAGCTTTCTTT. Translating gives CASSLPGQLNTEAFF.

This sequence joins TRBV30 and TRBJ1-5; TRBD1 aligns across 9 bases. The CDR3 covers 15 residues. Trimming took 3 bases from V and 2 from J; bases not matched to a gene: 5. CDR1 and CDR2 from the germline V gene are GTSNPN and SVGIG (reference sequence). CDR3 residues: CAWSDRTGGNQPQHF. The CDR3 bases are TGTGCCTGGAGCGATCGGACAGGGGGCAATCAGCCCCAGCATTTT.

The chain couples TRBV4-3 to TRBJ2-3, with 8 bases identical to TRBD1. Germline V gene lookup returns CDR1 LGHNA and CDR2 YSLEER. Losses at the gene ends were 1 base for V and 0 bases for J; bases not matched to a gene: 6. The CDR3 is 17 amino acids. CDR3 sequence reads: CASSQGPGQASTDTQYF. The CDR3 DNA reads as TGCGCCAGCAGCCAAGGACCGGGACAGGCTAGCACAGATACGCAGTATTTT.

This chain uses TRBV7-9 with TRBJ2-1, with 8 bases matching TRBD2. Germline-derived CDR1 and CDR2 are SEHNR and FQNEAQ (reference sequence). The J segment lost 15 bases and the V segment lost 5 bases, leaving 9 bases of the junction unmatched. This CDR3 region has 12 residues. DNA of the CDR3: TGTGCCAGCAGCACCGCCGGGACTAGGGTGTTCTTC. This encodes CASSTAGTRVFF. Supplemented by reference TRBV7-9 and TRBJ2-1, the full variable domain reads DTGVSQNPRHKITKRGQNVTFRCDPISEHNRLYWYRQTLGQGPEFLTYFQNEAQLEKSRLLSDRFSAERPKGSFSTLEIQRTEQGDSAMYLCASSTAGTRVFFGPGTRLTVL.

The rearrangement joins TRBV2 to TRBJ1-1, with D perhaps TRBD1 (5 bases). The length of the CDR3 is 14 residues. Germline V lookup: CDR1 SNHLY, CDR2 FYNNEI. V was cut by 1 base and J by 3 bases, with 9 bases left in between. CDR3 bases: TGTGCCAGCAGTGAAGGTGGGGCGGACACTGAAGCTTTCTTT. It specifies CASSEGGADTEAFF.

This clone was detected a few times. This sequence joins TRBV19 and TRBJ1-5, with D possibly being TRBD1 (6 bases). Germline CDR1 LNHDA, CDR2 SQIVND (reference sequence). CDR3 size: 15 residues. The V and J ends lost 8 bases and 0 bases respectively, with 14 bases between them. Written as DNA, the CDR3 is TGTGCCAGTGCATCGTTGGGGGCTAGCAATCAGCCCCAGCATTTT. The encoded protein is CASASLGASNQPQHF.

This clone was observed a handful of times. The chain carries TRBV5-1 and TRBJ2-7; no reliable D call. Germline V lookup: CDR1 SGHRS, CDR2 YFSETQ. The V end was cut by 5 bases, the J end by 1 base, with 13 bases between. The CDR3 is 14 residues long. CDR3 coding DNA: TGCGCCAGCAGTGTGGAGCCGGAATCCTACGAGCAGTACTTC. Its protein is CASSVEPESYEQYF.

The CDR3 reads CASSYQDRPQAFF. CDR3 bases: TGTGCCAGCAGTTACCAGGACAGGCCTCAAGCTTTCTTT. This chain connects TRBV6-6 to TRBJ1-1, with 7 positions matching TRBD1. This CDR3 is built from 13 residues. V dropped 2 bases and J dropped 9; count of bases not matched to a gene: 6. CDR1 is MNHNY and CDR2 is SVGAGI in the germline V gene (reference sequence).

The genes are TRBV5-1 and TRBJ2-5; D may be TRBD1 (6 bases). Germline assignment: CDR1 SGHRS and CDR2 YFSETQ. V was shortened by 1 base and J by 1 base, with 11 bases between the two germline ends. The CDR3 runs 15 residues. The CDR3 region has the DNA TGCGCCAGCAGCTTGACAGGGAATCCCCAAGAGACCCAGTACTTC. Translation: CASSLTGNPQETQYF. The full variable domain, in which reference TRBV5-1 and TRBJ2-5 provide the parts outside the CDR3, is KAGVTQTPRYLIKTRGQQVTLSCSPISGHRSVSWYQQTPGQGLQFLFEYFSETQRNKGNFPGRFSGRQFSNSRSEMNVSTLELGDSALYLCASSLTGNPQETQYFGPGTRLLVL.

The gene calls are TRBV13 and TRBJ2-3, with 8 nucleotides matching TRBD1. The V segment lost 4 bases and the J segment 3 bases; nucleotides outside the gene matches: 3. Germline V CDR1 and CDR2: PRHDT, FYEKMQ (reference sequence). This CDR3 contains 14 residues. DNA of the CDR3: TGTGCCAGCAGCTACCAGGGGGCTACAGATACGCAGTATTTT. This translates into CASSYQGATDTQYF.

The J gene is TRBJ1-1, the V gene TRBV5-6, with D unresolved. V was pared by 2 bases and J by 2 bases, with 7 bases between. Germline lookup yields CDR1 SGHDT and CDR2 YYEEEE. The CDR3 is 13 residues long. CDR3 protein: CASSLYSNTEAFF. CDR3 DNA sequence: TGTGCCAGCAGCTTATACAGCAACACTGAAGCTTTCTTT.